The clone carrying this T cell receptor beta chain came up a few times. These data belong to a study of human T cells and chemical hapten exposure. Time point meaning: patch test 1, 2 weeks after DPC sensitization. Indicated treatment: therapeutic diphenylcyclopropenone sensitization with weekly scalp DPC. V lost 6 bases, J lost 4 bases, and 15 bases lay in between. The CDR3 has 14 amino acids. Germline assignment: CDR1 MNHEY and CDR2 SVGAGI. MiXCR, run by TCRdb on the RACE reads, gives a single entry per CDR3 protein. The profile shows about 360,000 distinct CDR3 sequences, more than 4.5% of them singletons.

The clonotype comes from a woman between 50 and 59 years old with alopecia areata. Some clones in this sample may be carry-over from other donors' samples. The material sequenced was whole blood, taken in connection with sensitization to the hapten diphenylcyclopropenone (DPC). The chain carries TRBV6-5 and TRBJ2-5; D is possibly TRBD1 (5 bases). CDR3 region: CASSPLGVRETQYF. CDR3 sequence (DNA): TGTGCCAGCAGCCCTTTAGGGGTCCGAGAGACCCAGTACTTC.